This is a list of T cell receptor beta chains from one sample in a study of technical replicates of blood from a few donors. The method was immunoSEQ multiplex PCR; TCRdb's version includes in-frame clones alone and lacks a portion of them. Seen here are around 57,000 clones, roughly 92% observed once, and the top ten hold about 0.2%. The sequenced sample was T cells isolated from PBMCs. Receptors originate from a human donor in good health. CDR3s include the opening cysteine and the closing phenylalanine or tryptophan. A D gene is named only where the DNA matches it firmly. A clone size is listed for some rows: how often the clone was seen (once, few, many), or a class if it is expanded.

CDR3nt: TGTGCCACCGCGTTTGATAGCAATCAGCCCCAGCATTTT; CDR3aa: CATAFDSNQPQHF; v_gene: TRBV15; abundance: NA; d_gene: NA; j_gene: TRBJ1-5
CDR3nt: TGTGCCAGCAGCCTATCCCGCGGGGATCAGCCCCAGCATTTT; CDR3aa: CASSLSRGDQPQHF; v_gene: TRBV7-9; abundance: NA; d_gene: NA; j_gene: TRBJ1-5
CDR3nt: TGTGCCAGCAGCCGCGACACCTACGAGCAGTACTTC; CDR3aa: CASSRDTYEQYF; v_gene: TRBV11-2; abundance: NA; d_gene: NA; j_gene: TRBJ2-7
CDR3nt: TGTGCTAGTGGTTTGTTTGCGGCGAACACCGGGGAGCTGTTTTTT; CDR3aa: CASGLFAANTGELFF; v_gene: TRBV12-5; abundance: NA; d_gene: NA; j_gene: TRBJ2-2
CDR3nt: TGTGCCAGCAGCGTTAGCCCTAGCGGGAGAGGCGAGACCCAGTACTTC; CDR3aa: CASSVSPSGRGETQYF; v_gene: TRBV9; abundance: NA; d_gene: TRBD2; j_gene: TRBJ2-5
CDR3nt: TGCGCCAGCAGCTTGGCCGGTGTGAAGAACACCGGGGAGCTGTTTTTT; CDR3aa: CASSLAGVKNTGELFF; v_gene: TRBV5-1; abundance: NA; d_gene: NA; j_gene: TRBJ2-2
CDR3nt: TGTGCCAGCAGCTGGGGACAGGCCTACTCCTACGAGCAGTACTTC; CDR3aa: CASSWGQAYSYEQYF; v_gene: TRBV5-4; abundance: NA; d_gene: TRBD1; j_gene: TRBJ2-7
CDR3nt: TGTGCCAGCAGCTTGTATCAAGCGCATCAGCCCCAGCATTTT; CDR3aa: CASSLYQAHQPQHF; v_gene: TRBV7-8; abundance: NA; d_gene: NA; j_gene: TRBJ1-5
CDR3nt: TGCGCCAGCAGCTCGGGTGTCGGCACAGATACGCAGTATTTT; CDR3aa: CASSSGVGTDTQYF; v_gene: TRBV5-1; abundance: once; d_gene: NA; j_gene: TRBJ2-3
CDR3nt: TGTGCCAGCAGCTTTGTACTGTCCTCCAATGAGCAGTTCTTC; CDR3aa: CASSFVLSSNEQFF; v_gene: TRBV5-5; abundance: NA; d_gene: NA; j_gene: TRBJ2-1
CDR3nt: TGTGCCAGCAGCTTAGCGGTCCCCCCCTGCGACTTC; CDR3aa: CASSLAVPPCDF; v_gene: TRBV7-9; abundance: NA; d_gene: NA; j_gene: TRBJ2-7
CDR3nt: TGCGCCAGCAGCTTGACAGGCATGAACACTGAAGCTTTCTTT; CDR3aa: CASSLTGMNTEAFF; v_gene: TRBV5-1; abundance: few; d_gene: NA; j_gene: TRBJ1-1
CDR3nt: TGTGCCACCGGGCCGGGACTAGCGGGTAAAGATACGCAGTATTTT; CDR3aa: CATGPGLAGKDTQYF; v_gene: TRBV15; abundance: NA; d_gene: TRBD2; j_gene: TRBJ2-3
CDR3nt: TGTGCCAGCAGCTTAGGGGGGACTAGCGGGAGGGCTGAGGACATTCAGTACTTC; CDR3aa: CASSLGGTSGRAEDIQYF; v_gene: TRBV7-8; abundance: NA; d_gene: TRBD2; j_gene: TRBJ2-4
CDR3nt: TGTGCCAGCAGCTTAGTTGGGGCGGGATCTAACCAAGAGACCCAGTACTTC; CDR3aa: CASSLVGAGSNQETQYF; v_gene: TRBV13; abundance: NA; d_gene: NA; j_gene: TRBJ2-5
CDR3nt: TGTGCCAGCAGCGCGACAGGGGGATGGAATGAGCAGTTCTTC; CDR3aa: CASSATGGWNEQFF; v_gene: TRBV11-2; abundance: NA; d_gene: TRBD1; j_gene: TRBJ2-1
CDR3nt: TGTGCCAGCAGCTTAAACGGGGGTACCTACGAGCAGTACTTC; CDR3aa: CASSLNGGTYEQYF; v_gene: TRBV7-3; abundance: NA; d_gene: NA; j_gene: TRBJ2-7
CDR3nt: TGCAGTGCTCCTCGCACAGATACGCAGTATTTT; CDR3aa: CSAPRTDTQYF; v_gene: TRBV20-1; abundance: NA; d_gene: NA; j_gene: TRBJ2-3
CDR3nt: TGCGCCAGCAGCTTGGCATATAGCGGGGTTTGGGTTGATACGCAGTATTTT; CDR3aa: CASSLAYSGVWVDTQYF; v_gene: TRBV5-1; abundance: NA; d_gene: TRBD2; j_gene: TRBJ2-3
CDR3nt: TGTGCCATCAGTGAGAACAGGTCTTTTAACTATGGCTACACCTTC; CDR3aa: CAISENRSFNYGYTF; v_gene: TRBV10-3; abundance: once; d_gene: NA; j_gene: TRBJ1-2
CDR3nt: TGTGCCAGCTCACCACTGGGACAGATTCCTGATGGCTACACCTTC; CDR3aa: CASSPLGQIPDGYTF; v_gene: TRBV18; abundance: NA; d_gene: TRBD1; j_gene: TRBJ1-2
CDR3nt: TGTGCCAGCAGCTTAGACAGGGACTACTACGAGCAGTACTTC; CDR3aa: CASSLDRDYYEQYF; v_gene: TRBV11-2; abundance: NA; d_gene: TRBD2; j_gene: TRBJ2-7
CDR3nt: TGTGCCAGCAGTTTATTTAGGGTCAGGGGGGACAATGAGCAGTTCTTC; CDR3aa: CASSLFRVRGDNEQFF; v_gene: TRBV28; abundance: NA; d_gene: NA; j_gene: TRBJ2-1
CDR3nt: TGTGCCAGCAGCTTAACTGGAGGGGACCAGCCCCAGCATTTT; CDR3aa: CASSLTGGDQPQHF; v_gene: TRBV7-9; abundance: NA; d_gene: NA; j_gene: TRBJ1-5
CDR3nt: TGTGCCAGCAGCTTAAGGGTGGACAGGGAAGGCGAGCAGTACTTC; CDR3aa: CASSLRVDREGEQYF; v_gene: TRBV7-6; abundance: NA; d_gene: TRBD1; j_gene: TRBJ2-7
CDR3nt: TGTGCCAGCGAAACGCGCTCTGGAAACACCATATATTTT; CDR3aa: CASETRSGNTIYF; v_gene: TRBV13; abundance: NA; d_gene: NA; j_gene: TRBJ1-3
CDR3nt: TGTGCCAGCAGGAATGTGGGGGGGACCCAGTACTTC; CDR3aa: CASRNVGGTQYF; v_gene: TRBV5-4; abundance: NA; d_gene: NA; j_gene: TRBJ2-5
CDR3nt: TGTGCCACCAGCAGCTCCGACTATGGCTACACCTTC; CDR3aa: CATSSSDYGYTF; v_gene: TRBV15; abundance: NA; d_gene: NA; j_gene: TRBJ1-2
CDR3nt: TGTGCCATCAGTGAGAGGGCTAGCGGGTGGATTGAGCAGTTCTTC; CDR3aa: CAISERASGWIEQFF; v_gene: TRBV10-3; abundance: NA; d_gene: TRBD2; j_gene: TRBJ2-1
CDR3nt: TGTGCCATCAGTGAGATGAGGAACACTGAAGCTTTCTTT; CDR3aa: CAISEMRNTEAFF; v_gene: TRBV10-3; abundance: NA; d_gene: NA; j_gene: TRBJ1-1
CDR3nt: TGTGCCAGCAGCTTGGACCCTATTCCCCAAGAGACCCAGTACTTC; CDR3aa: CASSLDPIPQETQYF; v_gene: TRBV5-6; abundance: NA; d_gene: NA; j_gene: TRBJ2-5
CDR3nt: TGTGCCAGCAGCTTATCAGGGACTAGCGGGAGGGATGAGCAGTTCTTC; CDR3aa: CASSLSGTSGRDEQFF; v_gene: TRBV13; abundance: NA; d_gene: TRBD2; j_gene: TRBJ2-1
CDR3nt: TGCAGTGCTAGACAAAACTATGGCTACACCTTC; CDR3aa: CSARQNYGYTF; v_gene: TRBV20-1; abundance: NA; d_gene: NA; j_gene: TRBJ1-2
CDR3nt: TGCGCCAGCAGCAGGGACTACCAGAACACCGGGGAGCTGTTTTTT; CDR3aa: CASSRDYQNTGELFF; v_gene: TRBV5-1; abundance: once; d_gene: TRBD2; j_gene: TRBJ2-2
CDR3nt: TGTGCCAGCACGCGGGAGGGAGGCACAGATACGCAGTATTTT; CDR3aa: CASTREGGTDTQYF; v_gene: TRBV11-2; abundance: NA; d_gene: TRBD2; j_gene: TRBJ2-3
CDR3nt: TGTGCTAGTGGTTTGAAACCGGGGGGGGCTTGGACAGATACGCAGTATTTT; CDR3aa: CASGLKPGGAWTDTQYF; v_gene: TRBV12-5; abundance: NA; d_gene: TRBD2; j_gene: TRBJ2-3
CDR3nt: TGTGCCATCAGTGAGTCTCAGGGGCTACACACCGGGGAGCTGTTTTTT; CDR3aa: CAISESQGLHTGELFF; v_gene: TRBV10-3; abundance: once; d_gene: NA; j_gene: TRBJ2-2
CDR3nt: TGTGCCAGCAGCGGTGGCTTGACTAGCGGGAAAGCAGATACGCAGTATTTT; CDR3aa: CASSGGLTSGKADTQYF; v_gene: TRBV9; abundance: NA; d_gene: TRBD2; j_gene: TRBJ2-3
CDR3nt: TGCGCCAGCAGCCCGAGTTTGTCCGGGGAGCTGTTTTTT; CDR3aa: CASSPSLSGELFF; v_gene: TRBV5-1; abundance: NA; d_gene: NA; j_gene: TRBJ2-2
CDR3nt: TGCGCCAGCAAGAGGGGGCTCAATGAAAAACTGTTTTTT; CDR3aa: CASKRGLNEKLFF; v_gene: TRBV10-1; abundance: NA; d_gene: TRBD1; j_gene: TRBJ1-4
CDR3nt: TGTGCCAGCAGCTTAAGGGCAGGGACAGACACTGAAGCTTTCTTT; CDR3aa: CASSLRAGTDTEAFF; v_gene: TRBV7-9; abundance: NA; d_gene: TRBD1; j_gene: TRBJ1-1
CDR3nt: TGTGCCAGCTCACTTGGACAGGGGAGCACAGATACGCAGTATTTT; CDR3aa: CASSLGQGSTDTQYF; v_gene: TRBV18; abundance: NA; d_gene: TRBD1; j_gene: TRBJ2-3
CDR3nt: TGCAGTGCCGCCCCGGGAGATGAGCAGTTCTTC; CDR3aa: CSAAPGDEQFF; v_gene: TRBV20-1; abundance: NA; d_gene: NA; j_gene: TRBJ2-1
CDR3nt: TGTGCCAGCAGACAGGGTCAGTCTGGAAACACCATATATTTT; CDR3aa: CASRQGQSGNTIYF; v_gene: TRBV28; abundance: NA; d_gene: NA; j_gene: TRBJ1-3
CDR3nt: TGTGCCAGCAAGCTCTCCAAGGGGCATCAGCCCCAGCATTTT; CDR3aa: CASKLSKGHQPQHF; v_gene: TRBV6-5; abundance: NA; d_gene: NA; j_gene: TRBJ1-5
CDR3nt: TGCGCCAGCAGCTTGGCCGGAGGAAGCACCGGGGAGCTGTTTTTT; CDR3aa: CASSLAGGSTGELFF; v_gene: TRBV5-1; abundance: NA; d_gene: NA; j_gene: TRBJ2-2
CDR3nt: TGTGCCAGCAGCGTCTCCGTGAGCTCCTACAATGAGCAGTTCTTC; CDR3aa: CASSVSVSSYNEQFF; v_gene: TRBV9; abundance: NA; d_gene: NA; j_gene: TRBJ2-1
CDR3nt: TGTGCCAGCTCACCACCGGGGACTAGCTCAGAGACCCAGTACTTC; CDR3aa: CASSPPGTSSETQYF; v_gene: TRBV18; abundance: NA; d_gene: TRBD2; j_gene: TRBJ2-5
CDR3nt: TGCGCCAGCAGCTTGGCAGGACAGAATCGAAACACCATATATTTT; CDR3aa: CASSLAGQNRNTIYF; v_gene: TRBV5-1; abundance: once; d_gene: NA; j_gene: TRBJ1-3
CDR3nt: TGTGCCAGCAGCTTAGTTCTAGGGACAGCATCCTCCTACAATGAGCAGTTCTTC; CDR3aa: CASSLVLGTASSYNEQFF; v_gene: TRBV11-2; abundance: once; d_gene: TRBD1; j_gene: TRBJ2-1
CDR3nt: TGCGCCAGCAGTGACGTACAGGGGGACGAAAAACTGTTTTTT; CDR3aa: CASSDVQGDEKLFF; v_gene: TRBV10-2; abundance: NA; d_gene: TRBD1; j_gene: TRBJ1-4
CDR3nt: TGTGCCACCAGCAGAGATTGGCAGGGGGACAATGAGCAGTTCTTC; CDR3aa: CATSRDWQGDNEQFF; v_gene: TRBV15; abundance: NA; d_gene: TRBD1; j_gene: TRBJ2-1
CDR3nt: TGTGCCAGCTCACCACCGACAGGGTCGGGCTATGGCTACACCTTC; CDR3aa: CASSPPTGSGYGYTF; v_gene: TRBV18; abundance: NA; d_gene: TRBD1; j_gene: TRBJ1-2
CDR3nt: TGTGCCAGCAGCTTAGAACTCGAAAAACTGTTTTTT; CDR3aa: CASSLELEKLFF; v_gene: TRBV7-9; abundance: NA; d_gene: NA; j_gene: TRBJ1-4
CDR3nt: TGTGCCAGCAGCCCTCCCGGCGGGGCTGGAAACACCATATATTTT; CDR3aa: CASSPPGGAGNTIYF; v_gene: TRBV7-9; abundance: NA; d_gene: NA; j_gene: TRBJ1-3
CDR3nt: TGTGCCAGCAGCCTGGGACAGTTCAATCAGCCCCAGCATTTT; CDR3aa: CASSLGQFNQPQHF; v_gene: TRBV9; abundance: NA; d_gene: TRBD1; j_gene: TRBJ1-5
CDR3nt: TGTGCCAGCTCAACCCCCCGGGTACAAGATTCACCCCTCCACTTT; CDR3aa: CASSTPRVQDSPLHF; v_gene: TRBV18; abundance: NA; d_gene: NA; j_gene: TRBJ1-6
CDR3nt: TGTGCCAGCAGCCCGGGACTAGCGCTCCTGAGCTCCTACGAGCAGTACTTC; CDR3aa: CASSPGLALLSSYEQYF; v_gene: TRBV13; abundance: NA; d_gene: TRBD2; j_gene: TRBJ2-7